Below, 2 T cell receptor beta chains from the same sample are listed, as sequenced in a study of cytomegalovirus exposure and HLA in healthy donors. Primers: 60 Vbeta forward and 13 Jbeta reverse. The method was immunoSEQ multiplex PCR; TCRdb's version includes in-frame clones alone and lacks a portion of them. Of around 130,000 clones detected, 80% appear once; the ten largest clones hold 3% to 4%. The sequenced sample was PBMCs. The receptors were sampled from a woman between 35 and 50 years old in good health and CMV-seronegative.

As DNA, the CDR3 is TGCGCCAGCAGCCAAGATCAGGGACTTAGCAATCAGCCCCAGCATTTT. Its protein is CASSQDQGLSNQPQHF. This chain connects TRBV4-1 to TRBJ1-5, with a weak D call TRBD1 (5 bases). The germline V gene has CDR1 MGHRA and CDR2 YSYEKL. The V gene lost 0 bases and the J gene lost 0 bases, with 9 bases spanning the gap. The CDR3 covers 16 residues.

In the case of this clone: Possible read error: a much larger clone is one base away. The sample contains more than one DNA sequence encoding this CDR3. The chain is built from TRBV4-3 and TRBJ1-1, with D possibly TRBD1 on 6 matching bases. Germline V gives CDR1 LGHNA, CDR2 YSLEER. The CDR3 spans 13 residues. V shed 3 bases and J shed 1 base, with 6 bases lying between them. The CDR3 coding sequence is TGCGCCAGCAGCCAGACAGGGAACACTGAAGCTTTCTTT. This codes for CASSQTGNTEAFF.